The entry below gives a single T cell receptor beta chain sequence along with its context. This specimen belongs to a study of blood T cells in healthy people across ages. Across the study: Researchers report that template switching captured about one barcoded beta molecule per two T cells.

For the second PCR, which ran for 7 to 11 cycles, a sample-barcoded 5' primer and a J-beta primer mix were used. Each cDNA molecule was tagged by a template-switch adaptor with 12 random nucleotides. In TCRdb, the 5' RACE reads were re-called with MiXCR into one record per CDR3 protein. The sample has about 1,400,000 distinct CDR3 sequences; around 59% are singletons. The CDR3 is made up of 16 amino acids. Germline values: CDR1 SEHNR, CDR2 FQNEAQ (reference sequence). V was trimmed by 5 bases and J by 4 bases, leaving 20 bases between them. V and J are TRBV7-9 and TRBJ1-2; perhaps TRBD1 as D (6 bases). This clonotype was sampled from a man between 18 and 35 years old in good health. Sequenced: blood. The CDR3 region has the DNA TGTGCCAGCAGCGCCATCCCAGGGGAGGGGCCCTATGGCTACACCTTC. Amino acid sequence: CASSAIPGEGPYGYTF.